This T cell receptor (beta chain) was identified in a study of blood T cells in healthy people across ages. PCR was performed a second time for about 7 to 12 cycles using a sample-barcoded 5' primer and a J-beta primer mix. From the 5' RACE reads, TCRdb called clonotypes with MiXCR, one entry per CDR3 protein. The sample records over a million distinct CDR3 sequences, under 30% being singletons. The same specimen was also included in a second study, on T cells of mothers and their children.

This sequence originates from a girl aged 2 to 10 in good health. Sequencing was done on a sample of blood.

CDR3 in amino acids: CASRGVQGYNQPQHF. DNA of the CDR3: TGTGCCAGCAGAGGGGTACAGGGTTATAATCAGCCCCAGCATTTT. The chain recombines TRBV6-1 with TRBJ1-5, with D perhaps matching TRBD1 (6 bases). Germline CDR1 reads MNHNS; CDR2 reads SASEGT. V gave up 6 bases and J gave up 4 bases, with 16 bases separating them. The CDR3 consists of 15 residues.